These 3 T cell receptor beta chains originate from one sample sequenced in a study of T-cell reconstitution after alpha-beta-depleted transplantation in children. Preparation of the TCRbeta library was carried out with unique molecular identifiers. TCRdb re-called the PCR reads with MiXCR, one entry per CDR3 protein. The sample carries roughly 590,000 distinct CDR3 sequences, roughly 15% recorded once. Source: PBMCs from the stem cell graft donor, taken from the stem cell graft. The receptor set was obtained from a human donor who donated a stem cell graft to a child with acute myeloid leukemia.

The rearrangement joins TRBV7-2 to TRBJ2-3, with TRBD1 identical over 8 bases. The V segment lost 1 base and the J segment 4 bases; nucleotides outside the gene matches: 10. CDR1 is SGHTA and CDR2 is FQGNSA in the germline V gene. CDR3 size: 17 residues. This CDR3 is CASSLGYIRGLSDTQYF. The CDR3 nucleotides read TGTGCCAGCAGCTTAGGGTACATCAGGGGGCTTTCAGATACGCAGTATTTT.

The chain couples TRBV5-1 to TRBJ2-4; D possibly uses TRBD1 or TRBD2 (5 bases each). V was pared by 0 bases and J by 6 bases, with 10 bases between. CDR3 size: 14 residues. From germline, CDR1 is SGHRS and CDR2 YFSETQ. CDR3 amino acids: CASSLGQTTNIQYF. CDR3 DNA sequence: TGCGCCAGCAGCTTGGGACAGACTACAAACATTCAGTACTTC.

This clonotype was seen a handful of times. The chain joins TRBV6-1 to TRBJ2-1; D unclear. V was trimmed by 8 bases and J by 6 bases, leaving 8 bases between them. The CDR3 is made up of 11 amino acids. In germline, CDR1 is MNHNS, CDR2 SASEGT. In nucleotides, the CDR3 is TGTGCCAGCTTCTTGTCCAATGAGCAGTTCTTC. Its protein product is CASFLSNEQFF.